This is a list of T cell receptor beta chains from one sample in a study of blood T cell repertoires in COVID-19. Libraries were prepared by immunoSEQ multiplex PCR; TCRdb keeps only in-frame clonotypes and omits some of them. The sample holds roughly 150,000 clones, approximately 88% seen once. The sample taken for sequencing was peripheral blood. The receptors derive from a woman of 80 years or more with active or convalescent COVID-19. Each CDR3 is given with its conserved first and last residue. A D gene is named only where the DNA matches it firmly. Expanded clones are given a class, and other clones once, few, many or no size at all.

D gene: -
V gene: TRBV4-1
clone size: few
J gene: TRBJ1-2
CDR3 protein: CASSQEQGGGYTF
CDR3 DNA: TGCGCCAGCAGCCAAGAACAGGGCGGTGGCTACACCTTC

D gene: -
V gene: TRBV4-1
clone size: -
J gene: TRBJ1-1
CDR3 protein: CASSQEGRGEAFF
CDR3 DNA: TGCGCCAGCAGCCAAGAAGGGAGGGGTGAAGCTTTCTTT

D gene: TRBD1
V gene: TRBV4-3
clone size: -
J gene: TRBJ1-1
CDR3 protein: CASSQVPLDRANTEAFF
CDR3 DNA: TGCGCCAGCAGCCAAGTCCCCTTGGACAGGGCCAACACTGAAGCTTTCTTT

D gene: -
V gene: TRBV7-5
clone size: once
J gene: TRBJ2-7
CDR3 protein: CARSAGTGGIFQGYEQYF
CDR3 DNA: TGTGCCAGAAGCGCCGGGACAGGGGGCATCTTCCAAGGTTACGAGCAGTACTTC

D gene: TRBD1
V gene: TRBV5-1
clone size: once
J gene: TRBJ2-3
CDR3 protein: CASSLPGGATDTQYF
CDR3 DNA: TGCGCCAGCAGCTTGCCAGGGGGCGCGACAGATACGCAGTATTTT

D gene: -
V gene: TRBV4-3
clone size: -
J gene: TRBJ1-3
CDR3 protein: CASSPHRTSGNTIYF
CDR3 DNA: TGCGCCAGCAGCCCCCACCGTACTTCTGGAAACACCATATATTTT

D gene: -
V gene: TRBV23-1
clone size: -
J gene: TRBJ1-2
CDR3 protein: CASSQSEQILLNYGYTF
CDR3 DNA: TGCGCCAGCAGTCAATCGGAACAGATCCTGCTTAACTATGGCTACACCTTC

D gene: -
V gene: TRBV29-1
clone size: once
J gene: TRBJ1-2
CDR3 protein: CSVTRNPGTPYGYTF
CDR3 DNA: TGCAGCGTTACCAGAAATCCGGGGACACCATATGGCTACACCTTC

D gene: -
V gene: TRBV5-1
clone size: -
J gene: TRBJ1-2
CDR3 protein: CASSLGGGADGYTF
CDR3 DNA: TGCGCCAGCAGCTTGGGCGGGGGAGCAGATGGCTACACCTTC

D gene: TRBD2
V gene: TRBV7-2
clone size: -
J gene: TRBJ2-1
CDR3 protein: CASSLSGGARDEQFF
CDR3 DNA: TGTGCCAGCAGTCTTAGCGGGGGGGCCAGGGATGAGCAGTTCTTC

D gene: -
V gene: TRBV3-1/TRBV3-2
clone size: -
J gene: TRBJ1-5
CDR3 protein: CASSQGADNQPQHF
CDR3 DNA: TGTGCCAGCAGCCAAGGGGCTGACAATCAGCCCCAGCATTTT

D gene: -
V gene: TRBV5-1
clone size: -
J gene: TRBJ1-2
CDR3 protein: CASSYEDTRSNYGYTF
CDR3 DNA: TGCGCCAGCAGCTACGAGGACACCCGATCTAACTATGGCTACACCTTC

D gene: TRBD1
V gene: TRBV30
clone size: -
J gene: TRBJ1-2
CDR3 protein: CAWTHPGTGYTF
CDR3 DNA: TGTGCCTGGACTCACCCCGGGACAGGGTACACCTTC

D gene: TRBD1
V gene: TRBV6-5
clone size: few
J gene: TRBJ1-2
CDR3 protein: CASSRQGNYGYTF
CDR3 DNA: TGTGCCAGCAGTAGACAGGGAAACTATGGCTACACCTTC

D gene: TRBD1
V gene: TRBV6-5
clone size: -
J gene: TRBJ1-1
CDR3 protein: CASSPTGGEAFF
CDR3 DNA: TGTGCCAGCAGCCCGACAGGGGGCGAAGCTTTCTTT

D gene: TRBD1
V gene: TRBV28
clone size: -
J gene: TRBJ1-2
CDR3 protein: CASSLRSWTGDRGYTF
CDR3 DNA: TGTGCCAGCAGTTTACGTTCGTGGACAGGGGATCGGGGCTACACCTTC

D gene: TRBD1
V gene: TRBV5-1
clone size: few
J gene: TRBJ1-1
CDR3 protein: CASSSGTGVTEAFF
CDR3 DNA: TGCGCCAGCAGTTCCGGGACAGGGGTTACTGAAGCTTTCTTT

D gene: -
V gene: TRBV6-5
clone size: -
J gene: TRBJ1-1
CDR3 protein: CASRGGGTEAFF
CDR3 DNA: TGTGCCAGCAGGGGCGGGGGGACTGAAGCTTTCTTT

D gene: -
V gene: TRBV6-5
clone size: -
J gene: TRBJ2-7
CDR3 protein: CASSMGASPYEQYF
CDR3 DNA: TGTGCCAGCAGCATGGGCGCGTCCCCCTACGAGCAGTACTTC

D gene: -
V gene: TRBV21-1
clone size: once
J gene: TRBJ1-4
CDR3 protein: CASSKGNRDPTNEKLFF
CDR3 DNA: TGTGCCAGCAGCAAAGGCAACAGGGACCCAACTAATGAAAAACTGTTTTTT

D gene: TRBD1
V gene: TRBV6-6
clone size: -
J gene: TRBJ1-1
CDR3 protein: CASSRDRGTKNTEAFF
CDR3 DNA: TGTGCCAGCAGCCGAGACAGGGGGACTAAGAACACTGAAGCTTTCTTT

D gene: TRBD1
V gene: TRBV18
clone size: -
J gene: TRBJ1-2
CDR3 protein: CASSPTGAGGVSGYGYTF
CDR3 DNA: TGTGCCAGCTCACCGACGGGCGCAGGGGGCGTCTCGGGGTATGGCTACACCTTC

D gene: -
V gene: TRBV7-2
clone size: -
J gene: TRBJ1-2
CDR3 protein: CASSSITGIRDGYTF
CDR3 DNA: TGTGCCAGCAGCTCAATAACGGGGATAAGGGATGGCTACACCTTC

D gene: -
V gene: TRBV10-2
clone size: -
J gene: TRBJ2-7
CDR3 protein: CASSELDSSYEQYF
CDR3 DNA: TGCGCCAGCAGTGAGTTGGACAGCTCCTACGAGCAGTACTTC

D gene: -
V gene: TRBV6-5
clone size: -
J gene: TRBJ1-4
CDR3 protein: CASSWAATNEKLFF
CDR3 DNA: TGTGCCAGCAGTTGGGCCGCAACTAATGAAAAACTGTTTTTT

D gene: -
V gene: TRBV7-8
clone size: -
J gene: TRBJ1-3
CDR3 protein: CASSLESMWSSGNTIYF
CDR3 DNA: TGTGCCAGCAGCTTAGAGTCCATGTGGAGCTCTGGAAACACCATATATTTT

D gene: TRBD1
V gene: TRBV18
clone size: -
J gene: TRBJ1-4
CDR3 protein: CASSTTGTREKLFF
CDR3 DNA: TGTGCCAGCTCTACGACAGGGACTAGAGAAAAACTGTTTTTT

D gene: TRBD1
V gene: TRBV3-1/TRBV3-2
clone size: -
J gene: TRBJ2-7
CDR3 protein: CASSRGTGGDYEQYF
CDR3 DNA: TGTGCCAGCAGCCGTGGGACAGGGGGAGACTACGAGCAGTACTTC

D gene: -
V gene: TRBV4-1
clone size: -
J gene: TRBJ1-1
CDR3 protein: CASSPPAGAEAFF
CDR3 DNA: TGCGCCAGCAGCCCGCCGGCGGGGGCTGAAGCTTTCTTT

D gene: -
V gene: TRBV7-6
clone size: -
J gene: TRBJ1-1
CDR3 protein: CASSLRENTEAFF
CDR3 DNA: TGTGCCAGCAGTTTACGGGAGAACACTGAAGCTTTCTTT

D gene: TRBD1
V gene: TRBV7-6
clone size: -
J gene: TRBJ1-2
CDR3 protein: CASSLEGGRVYGYTF
CDR3 DNA: TGTGCCAGCAGCTTAGAAGGGGGCAGGGTCTATGGCTACACCTTC

D gene: -
V gene: TRBV3-1/TRBV3-2
clone size: -
J gene: TRBJ1-2
CDR3 protein: CASSRQNGYTF
CDR3 DNA: TGTGCCAGCAGCCGACAGAATGGCTACACCTTC

D gene: TRBD1
V gene: TRBV7-9
clone size: few
J gene: TRBJ1-5
CDR3 protein: CASSLTGDGQPQHF
CDR3 DNA: TGTGCCAGCAGCCTTACAGGGGATGGTCAGCCCCAGCATTTT

D gene: -
V gene: TRBV27
clone size: -
J gene: TRBJ1-1
CDR3 protein: CASSLKAGQEAFF
CDR3 DNA: TGTGCCAGCAGTTTAAAGGCAGGGCAAGAAGCTTTCTTT

D gene: -
V gene: TRBV6-1
clone size: -
J gene: TRBJ1-3
CDR3 protein: CASSESGGGTSGNTIYF
CDR3 DNA: TGTGCCAGCAGTGAGAGCGGGGGGGGGACCTCTGGAAACACCATATATTTT

D gene: -
V gene: TRBV12-3/TRBV12-4
clone size: once
J gene: TRBJ1-4
CDR3 protein: CASSPLEKLFF
CDR3 DNA: TGTGCCAGCAGCCCCCTTGAAAAACTGTTTTTT

D gene: -
V gene: TRBV5-6
clone size: -
J gene: TRBJ2-7
CDR3 protein: CASSNSFEQYF
CDR3 DNA: TGTGCCAGCAGCAACAGTTTCGAGCAGTACTTC

D gene: -
V gene: TRBV7-2
clone size: -
J gene: TRBJ2-3
CDR3 protein: CASSSRQTSTDTQYF
CDR3 DNA: TGTGCCAGCAGCTCCAGACAAACATCCACAGATACGCAGTATTTT

D gene: TRBD1
V gene: TRBV2
clone size: -
J gene: TRBJ2-3
CDR3 protein: CASSQQGAGSTDTQYF
CDR3 DNA: TGTGCCAGCAGTCAGCAGGGGGCCGGCAGCACAGATACGCAGTATTTT

D gene: -
V gene: TRBV14
clone size: -
J gene: TRBJ2-1
CDR3 protein: CASSQEARNNEQFF
CDR3 DNA: TGTGCCAGCAGCCAAGAGGCTAGAAACAATGAGCAGTTCTTC

D gene: -
V gene: TRBV7-4
clone size: -
J gene: TRBJ2-1
CDR3 protein: CARPRTSAGNEQFF
CDR3 DNA: TGTGCCAGGCCAAGGACCTCGGCGGGTAATGAGCAGTTCTTC

D gene: -
V gene: TRBV4-2
clone size: -
J gene: TRBJ1-2
CDR3 protein: CASSPPGIFYGYTF
CDR3 DNA: TGTGCCAGCAGCCCCCCGGGAATATTCTATGGCTACACCTTC

D gene: -
V gene: TRBV29-1
clone size: -
J gene: TRBJ1-4
CDR3 protein: CSVELVPPREKLFF
CDR3 DNA: TGCAGCGTTGAGTTGGTGCCGCCTAGGGAAAAACTGTTTTTT

D gene: -
V gene: TRBV7-9
clone size: few
J gene: TRBJ2-7
CDR3 protein: CASSLEGAREQYF
CDR3 DNA: TGTGCCAGCAGCTTAGAGGGAGCTCGGGAGCAGTACTTC

D gene: -
V gene: TRBV23-1
clone size: -
J gene: TRBJ1-1
CDR3 protein: CASRAAYKNTEAFF
CDR3 DNA: TGCGCCAGCAGGGCTGCTTATAAGAACACTGAAGCTTTCTTT

D gene: TRBD1
V gene: TRBV5-5
clone size: -
J gene: TRBJ2-4
CDR3 protein: CASSPRDRRENIQYF
CDR3 DNA: TGTGCCAGCAGCCCCCGGGACAGAAGAGAAAACATTCAGTACTTC

D gene: TRBD2
V gene: TRBV20-1
clone size: few
J gene: TRBJ2-5
CDR3 protein: CSASSGGASKTQYF
CDR3 DNA: TGCAGTGCTAGTAGCGGGGGGGCGTCTAAGACCCAGTACTTC

D gene: -
V gene: TRBV5-1
clone size: -
J gene: TRBJ2-5
CDR3 protein: CASSKESQPQETQYF
CDR3 DNA: TGCGCCAGCAGCAAGGAGAGTCAACCTCAAGAGACCCAGTACTTC

D gene: -
V gene: TRBV7-2
clone size: -
J gene: TRBJ2-3
CDR3 protein: CASSKMGPRIGDTQYF
CDR3 DNA: TGTGCCAGCAGCAAAATGGGCCCCCGGATAGGAGATACGCAGTATTTT

D gene: TRBD1
V gene: TRBV2
clone size: -
J gene: TRBJ1-5
CDR3 protein: CASKEGANGQPQHF
CDR3 DNA: TGTGCCAGCAAGGAGGGGGCGAACGGTCAGCCCCAGCATTTT

D gene: TRBD1
V gene: TRBV6-4
clone size: -
J gene: TRBJ1-2
CDR3 protein: CASSDGRQGSGYTF
CDR3 DNA: TGTGCCAGCAGTGACGGGCGACAGGGAAGCGGCTACACCTTC